This TCR beta chain was recorded in a study of T-cell reconstitution after alpha-beta-depleted transplantation in children. Points from the study as a whole: Several hundred expanded graft clones reportedly supplied alpha-beta T cells about two months after transplant. T cells produced anew were the main source of T-cell counts and diversity one year after transplant. Where some patients showed high TCRbeta diversity at day 60, it came from recipient T cells and thymic progenitors that had survived.

This clonotype has at least ten counts. Its specificity is unknown. Researchers prepared the TCRbeta library using unique molecular identifiers, the study reports. TCRdb fed the PCR reads into MiXCR, producing one record per CDR3 protein. The sample has around 450,000 distinct CDR3 sequences, about 40% seen once. With 0 bases clipped from V and 4 bases from J, the junction kept 6 bases outside the gene matches. Per the germline V gene, CDR1 is DFQATT and CDR2 is SNEGSKA (reference sequence). This CDR3 comprises 15 residues. The sequence was obtained from a girl aged 2-10 years with aplastic anemia, due to receive a stem cell transplant. The starting material was PBMCs, obtained before TCRalphabeta/CD19-depleted stem cell transplant. The rearrangement joins TRBV20-1 to TRBJ2-1; 7 positions agree with TRBD2. CDR3 in amino acids: CSARERLAAYNEQFF. CDR3 DNA: TGCAGTGCTAGAGAAAGGCTAGCGGCTTACAATGAGCAGTTCTTC.